The present entry profiles one T cell receptor (beta chain) with its context. The antigen is unknown. The entry originates in a study of STAT3 mutations in large granular lymphocyte leukemia. CDR1 MNHNS and CDR2 SASEGT come from the germline V gene. With 3 bases removed from V and 6 bases from J, the gap between germline ends came to 15 bases. The CDR3 loop spans 14 amino acids. Only in-frame clones appear in the TCRdb table, and some are missing; sequencing was by immunoSEQ multiplex PCR. The table includes around 12,000 clones, 65% to 85% detected once. Study outcomes and limitations: Every T-cell large granular lymphocyte leukemia patient had at least one immunodominant TCR beta clonotype. In several patients, dominant TCR clone burden exceeded STAT3 mutant burden.

The TCR sequence derives from a man aged 55 to 70 with T-cell large granular lymphocyte leukemia. Some clones in this sample may be carry-over from other donors' samples. The rearrangement joins TRBV6-1 to TRBJ2-7; D is possibly TRBD1 or TRBD2 (6 bases each). Material: peripheral blood mononuclear cells. CDR3 region: CASSEGIWGAEQYF. DNA for the CDR3: TGTGCCAGCAGTGAGGGTATATGGGGGGCCGAGCAGTACTTC.